This T cell receptor beta chain came from a study of blood T cells in healthy people across ages. A sample-barcoded 5' primer and a J-beta primer mix were used in a second PCR of roughly 7 to 12 cycles. No fewer than 3 million CDR3-containing paired-end reads came from each sample. TCRdb used MiXCR to reprocess the 5' RACE reads, holding one entry per CDR3 protein. The table records hundreds of thousands of distinct CDR3 sequences, roughly 26% of them present only once. Collection of roughly 9.6 milliliters of peripheral blood was performed for each donor. This clonotype has at least ten counts. This CDR3 is built from 15 residues. The trim removed 0 bases at V and 3 bases at J, leaving 1 base unmatched. The germline V gene has CDR1 MNHEY and CDR2 SVGEGT.

The rearrangement links TRBV6-2 or TRBV6-3 to TRBJ2-1, with 8 bases matching TRBD2. Material for sequencing was blood. This TCR derives from a woman older than 75 in good health. The CDR3 loop reads CASSYSGLGYNEQFF. The CDR3 bases are TGTGCCAGCAGTTACTCGGGACTAGGCTACAATGAGCAGTTCTTC.